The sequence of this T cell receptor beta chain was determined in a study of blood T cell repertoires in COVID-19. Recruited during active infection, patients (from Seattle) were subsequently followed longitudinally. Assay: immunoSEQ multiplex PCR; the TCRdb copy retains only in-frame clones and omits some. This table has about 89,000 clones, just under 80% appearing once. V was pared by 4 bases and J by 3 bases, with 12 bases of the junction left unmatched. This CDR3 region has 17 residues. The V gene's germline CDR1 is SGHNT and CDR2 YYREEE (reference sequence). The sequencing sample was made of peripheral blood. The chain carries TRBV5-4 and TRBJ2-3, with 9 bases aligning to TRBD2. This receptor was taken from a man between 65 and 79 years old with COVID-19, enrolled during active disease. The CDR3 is CASSPKSSGSPTDTQYF. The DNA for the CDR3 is TGTGCCAGCAGCCCGAAAAGTAGCGGGAGTCCTACAGATACGCAGTATTTT. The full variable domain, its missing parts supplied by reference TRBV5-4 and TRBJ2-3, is ETGVTQSPTHLIKTRGQQVTLRCSSQSGHNTVSWYQQALGQGPQFIFQYYREEENGRGNFPPRFSGLQFPNYSSELNVNALELDDSALYLCASSPKSSGSPTDTQYFGPGTRLTVL.